Following are 32 T cell receptor beta chains from one sample sequenced in a study of T cell changes during pregnancy in multiple sclerosis. Repertoires were generated with immunoSEQ multiplex PCR, while TCRdb's copy carries only in-frame clones and drops some. The repertoire includes 50,000 to 60,000 clones, 80% to 95% of them detected once, and approximately 0.25% sits in the top ten. This specimen consisted of CD4+ T cells from peripheral blood mononuclear cells, obtained in the second trimester of pregnancy. The receptors come from a female donor with multiple sclerosis, enrolled in a pregnancy study.

The DNA of the CDR3 is TGTGCCAGCACCGAAAACAGGGGGCAGGGCTACACCTTC. Translated: CASTENRGQGYTF. This chain links TRBV6-6 with TRBJ1-2, with TRBD1 identical over 9 bases. The CDR3 has 13 amino acids. Per the germline V gene, CDR1 is MNHNY and CDR2 is SVGAGI (reference sequence). J was trimmed by 8 bases and V by 7 bases; bases with no gene match: 8.

The J gene is TRBJ2-2, the V gene TRBV5-1; 11 positions match TRBD1. The germline gives CDR1 SGHRS, CDR2 YFSETQ. J gave up 4 bases and V 4 bases, and 15 bases lay outside the gene matches. The CDR3 length is 19 residues. CDR3: CASSGNLPGTGGITGELFF. The CDR3, as DNA: TGCGCCAGCAGCGGAAACCTCCCCGGGACAGGGGGTATCACCGGGGAGCTGTTTTTT.

The V gene is TRBV2, the J gene TRBJ1-5; maybe TRBD1 (5 bases). V gave up 8 bases and J gave up 1 base, with 15 bases separating them. The V gene's germline CDR1 is SNHLY and CDR2 FYNNEI. The CDR3 extends over 15 amino acids. The CDR3 loop is CASGEGQGSNQPQHF. CDR3 coding DNA: TGTGCCAGCGGGGAGGGGCAGGGAAGCAATCAGCCCCAGCATTTT. Full variable domain (outside the CDR3, taken from reference TRBV2 and TRBJ1-5): EPEVTQTPSHQVTQMGQEVILRCVPISNHLYFYWYRQILGQKVEFLVSFYNNEISEKSEIFDDQFSVERPDGSNFTLKIRSTKLEDSAMYFCASGEGQGSNQPQHFGDGTRLSIL.

This chain links TRBV6-5 with TRBJ2-2, with D unclear. Germline-derived CDR1 and CDR2 are MNHEY and SVGAGI. V was pared by 4 bases and J by 7 bases, with 13 bases between. The CDR3 is made up of 14 amino acids. The CDR3 DNA reads TGTGCCAGCAGTTTAACCTGGTCCGGCGGGGAGCTGTTTTTT. Its protein is CASSLTWSGGELFF.

The rearrangement links TRBV15 to TRBJ1-5; no reliable D call. The germline gives CDR1 LNHNV, CDR2 YYDKDF (reference sequence). CDR3 size: 15 residues. Trimming removed 0 bases from V and 4 bases from J, with 10 bases in between. CDR3: CATSRDMGTNQPQHF. The DNA of the CDR3 is TGTGCCACCAGCAGAGATATGGGCACAAATCAGCCCCAGCATTTT.

In DNA form, the CDR3 reads TGTGCCAGTAGTATGAAGGGGAACTATGGCTACACCTTC. Translating gives CASSMKGNYGYTF. The V call is TRBV19, the J call TRBJ1-2, with D perhaps TRBD1 (5 bases). From germline, CDR1 is LNHDA and CDR2 SQIVND (reference sequence). This CDR3 region has 13 residues. V gave up 3 bases and J gave up 2 bases, with 7 bases separating them.

The chain uses TRBV19 and TRBJ1-3, with 8 bases lining up with TRBD1. J gave up 8 bases and V 5 bases, and 8 bases lay outside the gene matches. The length of the CDR3 is 14 residues. Per the germline V gene, CDR1 is LNHDA and CDR2 is SQIVND (reference sequence). In DNA, the CDR3 is TGTGCCAGTAGTGGACAGGGAGTCCGTTACACCATATATTTT. Protein: CASSGQGVRYTIYF.

This sequence joins TRBV19 and TRBJ1-5, with a tentative D call TRBD1 (6 bases). The V gene lost 11 bases and the J gene lost 8 bases, with 19 bases spanning the gap. Germline V gene lookup returns CDR1 LNHDA and CDR2 SQIVND (reference sequence). The CDR3 totals 13 residues. CDR3 amino acids: CASTTGLWKPQHF. CDR3 DNA sequence: TGTGCCTCCACCACAGGGTTATGGAAGCCCCAGCATTTT.

CDR3 DNA: TGTGCCAGCACAGGGCCCGGGGAGCTGTTTTTT. The encoded protein is CASTGPGELFF. This chain connects TRBV19 to TRBJ2-2; TRBD1 is a possible D gene (6 bases). V was trimmed by 9 bases and J by 6 bases, leaving 8 bases between them. This CDR3 has 11 amino acids. The germline CDR1 and CDR2 sequences are LNHDA and SQIVND (reference sequence).

This clone appeared once. This chain connects TRBV6-5 to TRBJ1-3, with D possibly matching TRBD1 (6 bases). The V and J ends lost 10 bases and 0 bases respectively, with 16 bases between them. This CDR3 is 15 amino acids long. Germline V gene data show CDR1 as MNHEY and CDR2 as SVGAGI. DNA of the CDR3: TGTGCCACCCGACGGGGGGGCACCTCTGGAAACACCATATATTTT. Translating it yields CATRRGGTSGNTIYF.

This clone has more than one count but fewer than ten. This chain links TRBV29-1 with TRBJ2-3; 7 bases match TRBD1. Germline CDR1 and CDR2: SQVTM and ANQGSEA. This CDR3 is built from 14 residues. V lost 7 bases and J lost 4; bases outside the gene matches: 11. CDR3 DNA sequence: TGCAGCGCTCGCAGGGGCCAGGGGGCAGATACGCAGTATTTT. Encoded protein: CSARRGQGADTQYF.

This sequence joins TRBV7-2 and TRBJ2-5, with TRBD2 identical over 11 bases. Trimming removed 3 bases from V and 5 bases from J; junction bases left unmatched: 2. Germline V gene data show CDR1 as SGHTA and CDR2 as FQGNSA. The CDR3 consists of 14 residues. The CDR3 coding sequence is TGTGCCAGCAGCTTGACTAGCGGGGTTGAGACCCAGTACTTC. This translates into CASSLTSGVETQYF.

As DNA, the CDR3 is TGCAGCGGGACAGGGCCTAACTATGGCTACACCTTC. This encodes CSGTGPNYGYTF. The chain recombines TRBV29-1 with TRBJ1-2; 8 nucleotides align to TRBD1. V lost 7 bases to trimming and J lost 0 bases; unmatched junction nucleotides: 1. The CDR3 has 12 residues. Germline assignment: CDR1 SQVTM and CDR2 ANQGSEA.

This chain links TRBV6-5 with TRBJ2-7, with TRBD1 identical over 10 bases. V lost 2 bases, J lost 1 base, and 2 bases stayed unmatched. CDR3 size: 15 residues. Germline CDR1 and CDR2: MNHEY and SVGAGI. Here the CDR3 DNA reads TGTGCCAGCAGTTACGACAGGGGGCCTTCCTACGAGCAGTACTTC. It translates to CASSYDRGPSYEQYF.

This chain connects TRBV27 to TRBJ1-6, with TRBD1 as a possible D gene (6 bases). The V end lost 3 bases, the J end lost 11 bases, and 20 bases lay between the germline ends. Germline-derived CDR1 and CDR2 are MNHEY and SMNVEV (reference sequence). CDR3 length: 16 amino acids. The CDR3 DNA reads TGTGCCAGCAGTTTTATATTGGGGGCAGGAGTGACACCCCTCCACTTT. As protein: CASSFILGAGVTPLHF.

The chain links TRBV27 to TRBJ1-5, with a tentative D call TRBD1 (6 bases). The CDR3 contains 15 residues. Germline-derived CDR1 and CDR2 are MNHEY and SMNVEV (reference sequence). V gave up 2 bases and J gave up 4 bases, with 12 bases separating them. The CDR3, as DNA: TGTGCCAGCAGTTTAGGATTCACAGGGAATCAGCCCCAGCATTTT. It specifies CASSLGFTGNQPQHF.

The V and J genes are TRBV6-5 and TRBJ2-1, with a weak D call TRBD1 (5 bases). Trimming left V 2 bases short and J 6 bases short, with 17 bases between. This CDR3 spans 16 amino acids. Germline V lookup: CDR1 MNHEY, CDR2 SVGAGI. As DNA, the CDR3 is TGTGCCAGCAGTTACGCAGGTAGCAGGGTTGGCAATGAGCAGTTCTTC. It translates to CASSYAGSRVGNEQFF.

The chain has TRBV29-1 and TRBJ1-2; 9 bases fit TRBD1. The J segment lost 3 bases and the V segment lost 2 bases, leaving 7 bases of the junction unmatched. This CDR3 is built from 15 residues. CDR1 SQVTM and CDR2 ANQGSEA come from the germline V gene. The CDR3: CSVEIRDRDHYGYTF. The CDR3 DNA reads as TGCAGCGTTGAAATTAGGGACAGGGACCACTATGGCTACACCTTC.

The J gene is TRBJ2-1, the V gene TRBV7-3; tentative D call: TRBD1 (6 bases). The germline V and J ends were trimmed by 4 bases and 7 bases, with 11 bases remaining between them. The CDR3 totals 13 residues. Per germline, CDR1 SGHTA and CDR2 FQGTGA. In nucleotides, the CDR3 is TGTGCCAGCAGCTGGACAGCCTTTAATGAGCAGTTCTTC. Its translation is CASSWTAFNEQFF.

The sample holds one count of this clone. The chain recombines TRBV9 with TRBJ2-2; tentative D call: TRBD2 (6 bases). The ends were cut back, 6 bases at V and 0 bases at J, with 18 bases in the middle. The CDR3 is made up of 17 amino acids. Germline CDR1 SGDLS, CDR2 YYNGEE. CDR3 DNA: TGTGCCAGCACCTTGGTTAGCGGCCCCGCGAACACCGGGGAGCTGTTTTTT. It specifies CASTLVSGPANTGELFF.

The V call is TRBV11-3, the J call TRBJ2-7; weak D call: TRBD1 (6 bases). This CDR3 region has 13 residues. The germline CDR1 and CDR2 sequences are SGHNT and YENEEA. The V gene lost 3 bases and the J gene lost 3 bases, with 9 bases spanning the gap. In DNA form, the CDR3 reads TGTGCCAGCAGCTTGGACAGCAGCTACGAGCAGTACTTC. Translation gives CASSLDSSYEQYF.

The rearrangement links TRBV7-3 to TRBJ2-5, with 8 nucleotides matching TRBD2. The J segment lost 0 bases and the V segment lost 5 bases, leaving 8 bases of the junction unmatched. Germline V lookup: CDR1 SGHTA, CDR2 FQGTGA. The CDR3 has 16 amino acids. CDR3 residues: CASSPDTRGDQETQYF. The CDR3 bases are TGTGCCAGCAGCCCCGACACGCGGGGGGACCAAGAGACCCAGTACTTC.

The chain combines TRBV6-1 with TRBJ2-7, with D perhaps TRBD2 (5 bases). Germline lookup yields CDR1 MNHNS and CDR2 SASEGT. The CDR3 is 15 amino acids. Between the trimmed V and J ends, which lost 3 bases and 5 bases, there was a span of 17 bases. In DNA form, the CDR3 reads TGTGCCAGCAGTGATATAATGACTATGGTAGACGAGCAGTACTTC. Amino acids: CASSDIMTMVDEQYF.

The chain carries TRBV5-1 and TRBJ2-3; TRBD1 matches at 9 bases. The CDR3 totals 14 residues. CDR1 SGHRS and CDR2 YFSETQ come from the germline V gene. With V trimmed by 3 bases and J by 5 bases, 4 bases remained unmatched. The CDR3 coding sequence is TGCGCCAGCAGCTCTGACAGGGGGAAAGATACGCAGTATTTT. This sequence encodes CASSSDRGKDTQYF.

This clone was observed once. The V call is TRBV11-2, the J call TRBJ2-7, with D hard to call. Germline CDR1 reads SGHAT; CDR2 reads FQNNGV. Trimming removed 2 bases at V and 3 bases at J, with 14 bases between. The CDR3 length is 15 residues. CDR3 amino acids: CASSLSDSLYYEQYF. CDR3 nucleotides: TGTGCCAGCAGCTTAAGCGACTCGCTGTACTACGAGCAGTACTTC.

CDR3 region: CASSKRRDLYEQYF. The DNA of the CDR3 is TGTGCCAGCAGCAAACGGCGGGATCTTTACGAGCAGTACTTC. This chain joins TRBV21-1 and TRBJ2-7; the table's D gene call, TRBD2, was not cross checked with the DNA. TRBV21-1 is listed as a pseudogene. This CDR3 is built from 14 residues.

The genes are TRBV5-4 and TRBJ1-1, with D possibly TRBD1 on 5 matching bases. Germline V gene lookup returns CDR1 SGHNT and CDR2 YYREEE (reference sequence). Trimming cost V 4 bases and J 0 bases, with 13 bases left between them. The CDR3 runs 15 residues. In DNA form, the CDR3 reads TGTGCCAGCAGCCCGGGTGGGGGGTTGAACACTGAAGCTTTCTTT. Protein product: CASSPGGGLNTEAFF. Based on the CDR3 plus reference TRBV5-4 and TRBJ1-1, the full variable domain is ETGVTQSPTHLIKTRGQQVTLRCSSQSGHNTVSWYQQALGQGPQFIFQYYREEENGRGNFPPRFSGLQFPNYSSELNVNALELDDSALYLCASSPGGGLNTEAFFGQGTRLTVV.

The chain employs TRBV5-6 and TRBJ1-6; D gene uncertain. The CDR3 spans 14 residues. Trimming removed 4 bases from V and 5 bases from J, with 10 bases in between. Germline V lookup: CDR1 SGHDT, CDR2 YYEEEE. CDR3 residues: CASSLMTNNSPLHF. In DNA, the CDR3 is TGTGCCAGCAGCCTAATGACAAATAATTCACCCCTCCACTTT.

The chain recombines TRBV2 with TRBJ2-2; a possible D gene is TRBD1 (5 bases). V dropped 3 bases and J dropped 7 bases, with 12 bases sitting between them. Germline lookup yields CDR1 SNHLY and CDR2 FYNNEI. The CDR3 has 14 residues. The CDR3: CASSDTGVNGELFF. In DNA, the CDR3 is TGTGCCAGCAGTGATACAGGAGTAAACGGGGAGCTGTTTTTT. Full variable domain (rest looked up from reference TRBV2 and TRBJ2-2): EPEVTQTPSHQVTQMGQEVILRCVPISNHLYFYWYRQILGQKVEFLVSFYNNEISEKSEIFDDQFSVERPDGSNFTLKIRSTKLEDSAMYFCASSDTGVNGELFFGEGSRLTVL.

The CDR3 loop reads CASSISGGASTGELFF. The CDR3 DNA sequence: TGTGCCAGCAGCATTAGCGGGGGGGCTAGTACCGGGGAGCTGTTTTTT. J is TRBJ2-2 and V is TRBV9; 11 nucleotides align to TRBD2. The CDR3 consists of 16 residues. With 4 bases clipped from V and 5 bases from J, the junction kept 7 bases outside the gene matches. Germline V gene sequence: CDR1 SGDLS, CDR2 YYNGEE.

By its share, this clone is medium-sized. The chain couples TRBV6-5 to TRBJ1-5; D perhaps matches TRBD1 (5 bases). Trimming took 6 bases from V and 8 from J, leaving 17 bases between them. The CDR3 totals 14 residues. Germline V gene data show CDR1 as MNHEY and CDR2 as SVGAGI. The CDR3 DNA sequence: TGTGCCAGCAGCCTGGGACTCTCAATGGAGCCCCAGCATTTT. This encodes CASSLGLSMEPQHF.

In this sample, this clone turned up once. J is TRBJ1-2 and V is TRBV7-3; a possible D gene is TRBD1 (5 bases). This CDR3 has 14 residues. From germline, CDR1 is SGHTA and CDR2 FQGTGA. Trimming removed 3 bases at V and 8 bases at J, with 16 bases between. The CDR3 DNA reads TGTGCCAGCAGCTTTAACCCACAGGCCACAGGCTACACCTTC. Residues: CASSFNPQATGYTF.